This TCR beta chain was captured in a study of blood T cell repertoires in COVID-19. Trimming cost V 3 bases and J 1 base, with 6 bases left between them. Looked up from germline, CDR1 is MNHEY and CDR2 is SMNVEV (reference sequence). This CDR3 has 13 amino acids. Per the original data handling: Reference gene primers were amplified, and this amplification served to estimate nucleated cell counts. The data were produced by immunoSEQ multiplex PCR, yet TCRdb's version contains in-frame clones alone and is incomplete. Clonal size and the V and J genes are those of that table, whereas D and trimming came from the DNA. The table lists 90,000 to 120,000 clones, about nine tenths of them singletons, with approximately 6.8% in the top ten.

The receptor comes from a man over 45 with active or convalescent COVID-19. The V call is TRBV27, the J call TRBJ1-1; D call uncertain. Sequences were obtained from peripheral blood. CDR3 residues: CASSFIRNTEAFF. The CDR3 DNA sequence: TGTGCCAGCAGTTTCATCAGGAACACTGAAGCTTTCTTT.